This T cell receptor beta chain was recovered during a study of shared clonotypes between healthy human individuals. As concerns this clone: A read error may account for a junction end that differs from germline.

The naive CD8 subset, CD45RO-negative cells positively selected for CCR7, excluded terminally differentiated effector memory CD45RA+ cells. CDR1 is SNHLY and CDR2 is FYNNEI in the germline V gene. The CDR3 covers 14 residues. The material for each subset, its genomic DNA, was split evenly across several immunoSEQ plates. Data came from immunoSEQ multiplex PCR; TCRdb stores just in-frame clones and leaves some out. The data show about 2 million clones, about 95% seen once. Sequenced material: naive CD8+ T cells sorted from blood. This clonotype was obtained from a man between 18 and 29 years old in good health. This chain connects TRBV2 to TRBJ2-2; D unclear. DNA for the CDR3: TGTGCCAGTAGTGAGTTTGCGAACACCGGGGAGCTGTTTTTT. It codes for CASSEFANTGELFF.